The present TCR beta chain was sequenced within a study of CD8 T cells in ankylosing spondylitis. Turning to this clonotype: The antigen remains unidentified.

The trim removed 2 bases at V and 2 bases at J, leaving 5 bases unmatched. This CDR3 comprises 18 residues. One entry per CDR3 protein results from TCRdb running MiXCR on the 5' RACE reads. The sample holds about 800,000 distinct CDR3 sequences; about 12% are singletons and the top ten take roughly 0.51%. Study-wide results and caveats: Blood of patients with ankylosing spondylitis appeared to be characterized by a TCR beta motif of several highly homologous variants. There were earlier reports of some motif variants in reactive arthritis synovial fluid and blood.

Sequenced material: blood, either unsorted or a sorted T cell fraction (not recorded which). The origin of this receptor is a male donor with ankylosing spondylitis. The gene calls are TRBV12-3 or TRBV12-4 and TRBJ2-1; 14 bases are a match to TRBD2. In DNA, the CDR3 is TGTGCCAGCAGTTTAAGGACTAGCGGGAGGCCGCCCTACAATGAGCAGTTCTTC. It is translated as CASSLRTSGRPPYNEQFF.